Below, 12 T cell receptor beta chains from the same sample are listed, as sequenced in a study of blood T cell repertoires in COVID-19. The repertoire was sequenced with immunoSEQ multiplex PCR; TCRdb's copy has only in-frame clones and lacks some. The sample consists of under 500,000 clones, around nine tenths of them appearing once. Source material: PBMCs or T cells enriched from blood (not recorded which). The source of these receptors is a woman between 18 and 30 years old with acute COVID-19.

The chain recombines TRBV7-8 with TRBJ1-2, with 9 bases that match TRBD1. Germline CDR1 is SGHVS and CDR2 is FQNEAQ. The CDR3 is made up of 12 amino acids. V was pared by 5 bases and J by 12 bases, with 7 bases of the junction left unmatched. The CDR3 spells CASSLDRGSHTF. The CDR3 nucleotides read TGTGCCAGCAGCCTCGACAGGGGGTCCCACACCTTC.

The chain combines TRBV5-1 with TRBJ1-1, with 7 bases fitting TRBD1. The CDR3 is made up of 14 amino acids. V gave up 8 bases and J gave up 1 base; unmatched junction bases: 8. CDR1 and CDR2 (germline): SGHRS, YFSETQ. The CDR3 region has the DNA TGCGCCAGTATGACAGGGTCGCAGAACACTGAAGCTTTCTTT. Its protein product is CASMTGSQNTEAFF. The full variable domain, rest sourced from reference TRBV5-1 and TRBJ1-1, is KAGVTQTPRYLIKTRGQQVTLSCSPISGHRSVSWYQQTPGQGLQFLFEYFSETQRNKGNFPGRFSGRQFSNSRSEMNVSTLELGDSALYLCASMTGSQNTEAFFGQGTRLTVV.

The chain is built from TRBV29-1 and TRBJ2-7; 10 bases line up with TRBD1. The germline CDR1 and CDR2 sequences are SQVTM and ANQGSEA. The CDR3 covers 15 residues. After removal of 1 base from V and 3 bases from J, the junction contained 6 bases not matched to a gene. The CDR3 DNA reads TGCAGCGTTGAAGGGAGGACAGGGGGATACTACGAGCAGTACTTC. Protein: CSVEGRTGGYYEQYF.

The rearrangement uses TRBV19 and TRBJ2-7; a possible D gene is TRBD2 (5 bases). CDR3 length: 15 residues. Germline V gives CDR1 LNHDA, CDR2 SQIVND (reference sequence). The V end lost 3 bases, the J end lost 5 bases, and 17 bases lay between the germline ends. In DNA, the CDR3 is TGTGCCAGTAGTATCTTCCCCGGGAAGAGGGACGAGCAGTACTTC. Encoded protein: CASSIFPGKRDEQYF.

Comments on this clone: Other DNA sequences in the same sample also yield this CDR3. The DNA for the CDR3 is TGTGCCAGCTCACCAATAGGACAGGACTCCTACGAGCAGTACTTC. Translated: CASSPIGQDSYEQYF. This chain links TRBV18 with TRBJ2-7; 7 bases match TRBD1. The V gene's germline CDR1 is KGHSH and CDR2 LQKENI. The CDR3 has 15 amino acids. V trimming: 2 bases; J trimming: 0 bases; junction bases outside the gene matches: 4.

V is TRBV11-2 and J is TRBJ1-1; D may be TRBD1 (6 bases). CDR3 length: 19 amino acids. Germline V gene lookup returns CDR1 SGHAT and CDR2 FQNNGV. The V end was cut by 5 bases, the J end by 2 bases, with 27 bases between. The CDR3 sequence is CASSGMTGLRGGRNTEAFF. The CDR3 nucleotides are TGTGCCAGCAGCGGTATGACGGGACTGAGGGGGGGTAGAAACACTGAAGCTTTCTTT.

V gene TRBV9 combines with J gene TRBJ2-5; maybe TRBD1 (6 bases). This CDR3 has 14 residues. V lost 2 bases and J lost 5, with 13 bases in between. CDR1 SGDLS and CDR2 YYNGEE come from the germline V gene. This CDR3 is CASSVTGLGETQYF. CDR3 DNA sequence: TGTGCCAGCAGCGTCACAGGGTTAGGGGAGACCCAGTACTTC.

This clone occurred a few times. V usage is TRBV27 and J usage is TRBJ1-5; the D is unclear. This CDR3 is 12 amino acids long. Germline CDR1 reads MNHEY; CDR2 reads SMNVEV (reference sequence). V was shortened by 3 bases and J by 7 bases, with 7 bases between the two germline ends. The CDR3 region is CASSFFLQPQHF. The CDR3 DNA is TGTGCCAGCAGTTTCTTTTTACAGCCCCAGCATTTT.

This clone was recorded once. Here the CDR3 DNA reads TGTGCCAGCAGAGGTAACAGGGATGGCTACACCTTC. Translated: CASRGNRDGYTF. The chain uses TRBV11-2 and TRBJ1-2; weak D call: TRBD1 (6 bases). The V and J ends lost 6 bases and 6 bases respectively, with 11 bases between them. Germline lookup yields CDR1 SGHAT and CDR2 FQNNGV. There are 12 residues in the CDR3.

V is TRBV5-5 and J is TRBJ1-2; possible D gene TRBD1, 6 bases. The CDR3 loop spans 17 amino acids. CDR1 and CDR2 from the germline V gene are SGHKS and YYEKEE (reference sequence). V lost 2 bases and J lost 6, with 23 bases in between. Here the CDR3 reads CASSFTQDGVSGDGYTF. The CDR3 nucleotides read TGTGCCAGCAGCTTCACCCAAGACGGAGTCTCAGGGGATGGCTACACCTTC.

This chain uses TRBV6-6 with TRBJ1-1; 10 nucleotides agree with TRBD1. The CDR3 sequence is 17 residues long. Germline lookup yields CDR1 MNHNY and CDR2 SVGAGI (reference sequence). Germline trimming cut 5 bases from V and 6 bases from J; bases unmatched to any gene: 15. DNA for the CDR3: TGTGCCAGCAGTCAATCCGGACCCGGGACAGGGGCCGCTGAAGCTTTCTTT. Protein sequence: CASSQSGPGTGAAEAFF.

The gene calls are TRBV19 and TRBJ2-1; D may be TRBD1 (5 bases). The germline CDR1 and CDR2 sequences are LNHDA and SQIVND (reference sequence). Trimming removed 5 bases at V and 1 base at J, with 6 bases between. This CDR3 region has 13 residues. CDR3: CASSRQSYNEQFF. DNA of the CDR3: TGTGCCAGTAGTCGACAGTCCTACAATGAGCAGTTCTTC.